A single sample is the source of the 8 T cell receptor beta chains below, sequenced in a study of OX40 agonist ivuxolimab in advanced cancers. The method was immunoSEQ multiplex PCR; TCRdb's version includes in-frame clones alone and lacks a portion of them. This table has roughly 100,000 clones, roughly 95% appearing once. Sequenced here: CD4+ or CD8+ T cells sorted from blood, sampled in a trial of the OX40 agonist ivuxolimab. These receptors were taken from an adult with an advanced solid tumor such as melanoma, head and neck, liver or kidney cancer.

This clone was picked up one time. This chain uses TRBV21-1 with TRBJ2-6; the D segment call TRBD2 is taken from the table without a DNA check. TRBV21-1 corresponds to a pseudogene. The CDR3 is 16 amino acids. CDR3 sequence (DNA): TGTGCCAGCAGCCCTAAGGGAGTCTCTGGGGCCAACGTCCTGACTTTC. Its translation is CASSPKGVSGANVLTF.

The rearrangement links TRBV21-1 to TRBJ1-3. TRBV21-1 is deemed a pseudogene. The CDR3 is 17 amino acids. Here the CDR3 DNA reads TGTGCCAGCAGCAAAGAGGGCTGCTCCCACCCTGGAAACACCATATATTTT. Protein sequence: CASSKEGCSHPGNTIYF.

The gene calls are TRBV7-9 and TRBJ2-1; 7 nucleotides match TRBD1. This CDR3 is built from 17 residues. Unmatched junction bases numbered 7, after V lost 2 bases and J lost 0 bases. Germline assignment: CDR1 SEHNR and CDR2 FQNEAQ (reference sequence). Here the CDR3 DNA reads TGTGCCAGCAGCTTACCTGGGACAGCTAGCTCCTACAATGAGCAGTTCTTC. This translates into CASSLPGTASSYNEQFF. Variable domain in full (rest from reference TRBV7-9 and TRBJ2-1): DTGVSQNPRHKITKRGQNVTFRCDPISEHNRLYWYRQTLGQGPEFLTYFQNEAQLEKSRLLSDRFSAERPKGSFSTLEIQRTEQGDSAMYLCASSLPGTASSYNEQFFGPGTRLTVL.

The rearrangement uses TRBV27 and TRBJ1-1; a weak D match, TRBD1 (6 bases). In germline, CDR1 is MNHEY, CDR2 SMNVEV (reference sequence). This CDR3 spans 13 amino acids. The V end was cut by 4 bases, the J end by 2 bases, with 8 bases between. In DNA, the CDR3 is TGTGCCAGCAGTTACAGGGTAAACACTGAAGCTTTCTTT. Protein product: CASSYRVNTEAFF.

The CDR3 here is CASSIFGYDGYTF. The CDR3 DNA sequence: TGTGCCAGTAGTATCTTCGGGTACGATGGCTACACCTTC. The J gene is TRBJ1-2, the V gene TRBV19, with D unclear. In germline, CDR1 is LNHDA, CDR2 SQIVND (reference sequence). V lost 3 bases and J 6 bases, leaving 11 bases between the germline ends. The CDR3 totals 13 residues.

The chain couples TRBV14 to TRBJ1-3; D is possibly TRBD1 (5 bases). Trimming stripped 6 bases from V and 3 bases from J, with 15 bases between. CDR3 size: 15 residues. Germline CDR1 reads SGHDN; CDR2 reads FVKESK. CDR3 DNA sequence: TGTGCCAGCAGGTATCCTGTCGGGGGTGGAAACACCATATATTTT. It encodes CASRYPVGGGNTIYF.

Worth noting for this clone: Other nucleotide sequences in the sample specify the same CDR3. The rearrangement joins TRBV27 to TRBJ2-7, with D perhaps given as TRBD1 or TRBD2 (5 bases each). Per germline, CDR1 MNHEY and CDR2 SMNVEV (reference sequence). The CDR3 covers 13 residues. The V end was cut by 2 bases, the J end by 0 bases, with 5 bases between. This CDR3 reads CASSLGTSYEQYF. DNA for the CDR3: TGTGCCAGCAGTTTAGGGACCTCCTACGAGCAGTACTTC.

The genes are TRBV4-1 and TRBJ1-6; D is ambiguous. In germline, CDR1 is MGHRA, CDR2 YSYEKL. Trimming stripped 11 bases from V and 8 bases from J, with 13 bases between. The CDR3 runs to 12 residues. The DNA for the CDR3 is TGCGCCTCCCGGAGCCCCTATTCACCCCTCCACTTT. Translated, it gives CASRSPYSPLHF.